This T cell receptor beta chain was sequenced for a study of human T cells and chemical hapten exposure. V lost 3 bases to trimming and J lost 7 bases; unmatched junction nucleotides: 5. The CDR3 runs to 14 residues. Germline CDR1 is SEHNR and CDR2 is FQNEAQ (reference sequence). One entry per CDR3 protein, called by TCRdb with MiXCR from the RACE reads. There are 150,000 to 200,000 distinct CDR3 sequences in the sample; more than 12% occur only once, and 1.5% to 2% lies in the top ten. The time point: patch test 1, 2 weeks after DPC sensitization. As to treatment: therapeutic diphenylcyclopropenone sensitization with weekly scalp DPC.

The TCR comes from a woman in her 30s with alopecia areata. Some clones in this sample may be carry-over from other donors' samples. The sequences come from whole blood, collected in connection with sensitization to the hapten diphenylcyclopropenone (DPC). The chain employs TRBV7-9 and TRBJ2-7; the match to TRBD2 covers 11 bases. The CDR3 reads CASSLWLAGGEQYF. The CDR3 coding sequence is TGTGCCAGCAGCTTGTGGCTAGCGGGAGGTGAGCAGTACTTC.